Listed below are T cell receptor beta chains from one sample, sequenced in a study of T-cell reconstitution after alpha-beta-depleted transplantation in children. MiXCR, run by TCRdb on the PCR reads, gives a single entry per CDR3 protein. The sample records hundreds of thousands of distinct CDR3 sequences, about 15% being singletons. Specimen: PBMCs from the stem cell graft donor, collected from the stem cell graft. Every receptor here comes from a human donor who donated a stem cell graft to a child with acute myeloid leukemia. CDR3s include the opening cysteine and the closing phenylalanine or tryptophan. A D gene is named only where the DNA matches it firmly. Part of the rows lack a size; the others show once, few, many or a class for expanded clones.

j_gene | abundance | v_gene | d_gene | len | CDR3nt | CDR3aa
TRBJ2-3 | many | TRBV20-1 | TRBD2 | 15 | TGCAGTGCCAGGCTGACTAGCGGGCGATGGGATACGCAGTATTTT | CSARLTSGRWDTQYF
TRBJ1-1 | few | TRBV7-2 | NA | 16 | TGTGCCAGCAGCTTACGATGGGACGGATTGAACACTGAAGCTTTCTTT | CASSLRWDGLNTEAFF
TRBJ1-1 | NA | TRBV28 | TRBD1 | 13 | TGTGCCAGTTACAGGGGCGAAAACACTGAAGCTTTCTTT | CASYRGENTEAFF
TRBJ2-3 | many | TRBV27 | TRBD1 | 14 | TGTGCCAGCAGCCTTTCACAGGGGGCAGATACGCAGTATTTT | CASSLSQGADTQYF
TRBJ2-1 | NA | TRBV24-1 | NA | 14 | TGTGCCACCAGTGATTTAAGCGGTAGGAATGAGCAGTTCTTC | CATSDLSGRNEQFF
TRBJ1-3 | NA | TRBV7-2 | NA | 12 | TGTGCCTACGGAGGCGGGGGAAACACCATATATTTT | CAYGGGGNTIYF
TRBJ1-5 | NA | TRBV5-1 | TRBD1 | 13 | TGCGCCAGCAGCGCACAGGGGGCACAGCCCCAGCATTTT | CASSAQGAQPQHF
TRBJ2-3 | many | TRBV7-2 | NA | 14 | TGTGCCAGCAGCTTAGGATCTCCCGGAGATACGCAGTATTTT | CASSLGSPGDTQYF
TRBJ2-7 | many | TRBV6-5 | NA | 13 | TGTGCCAGCACCCTGAAGGCCAGGGGCGAGCAGTACTTC | CASTLKARGEQYF
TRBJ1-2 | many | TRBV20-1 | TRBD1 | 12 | TGCAGTGCTAGAAGACAGGGAAGCGGCTACACCTTC | CSARRQGSGYTF
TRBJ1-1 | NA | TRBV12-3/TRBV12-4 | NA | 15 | TGTGCCAGCAGCCTGGAAGGACAGCGGGGAAATGAAGCTTTCTTT | CASSLEGQRGNEAFF
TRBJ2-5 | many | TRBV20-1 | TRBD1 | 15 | TGCAGTGCTAGCAAGGACAGGGAAGACGTGGAGACCCAGTACTTC | CSASKDREDVETQYF
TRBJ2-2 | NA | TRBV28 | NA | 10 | TGTGCCAGCAGCGGCCGGGAGCTGTTTTTT | CASSGRELFF
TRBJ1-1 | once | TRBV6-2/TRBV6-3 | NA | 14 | TGTGCCAGCACCCTGACAGACCTCAACACTGAAGCTTTCTTT | CASTLTDLNTEAFF
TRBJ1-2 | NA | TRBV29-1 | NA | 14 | TGCAGCGCCGCCAACAGGGAAATTAACTATGGCTACACCTTC | CSAANREINYGYTF
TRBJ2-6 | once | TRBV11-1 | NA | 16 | TGTGCCAGCAGCTTAACGTGGGGCTCTGGGGCCAACGTCCTGACTTTC | CASSLTWGSGANVLTF
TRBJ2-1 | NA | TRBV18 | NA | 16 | TGTGCCAGCTCACCATCGAAGGGTTCCGGTAACAATGAGCAGTTCTTC | CASSPSKGSGNNEQFF
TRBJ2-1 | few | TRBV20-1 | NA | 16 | TGCAGTGCTAGCCCCCGCGGCAGGAGCTCCTACAATGAGCAGTTCTTC | CSASPRGRSSYNEQFF
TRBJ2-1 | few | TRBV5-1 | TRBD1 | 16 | TGCGCCAGCAGGGGACAGATCCGCTTGGGAGACAATGAGCAGTTCTTC | CASRGQIRLGDNEQFF
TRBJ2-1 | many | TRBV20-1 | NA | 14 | TGCAGTGCTAGGTTGGCCTTCTCCTACAATGAGCAGTTCTTC | CSARLAFSYNEQFF
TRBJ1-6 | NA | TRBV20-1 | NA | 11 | TGCAGTGCTAGGGCGAATTCACCCCTCCACTTT | CSARANSPLHF
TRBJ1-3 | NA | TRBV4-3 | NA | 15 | TGCGCCAGCAGCCAACTGGGGGCTAGCATCAACACCATATATTTT | CASSQLGASINTIYF
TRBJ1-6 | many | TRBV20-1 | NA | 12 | TGCAGTGCCTCACAGAGTAGTAAGGCCCTCCACTTT | CSASQSSKALHF
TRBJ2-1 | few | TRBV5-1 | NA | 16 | TGCGCCAGCAGCTTTACCGGGACGCCCAGGGCACATGAGCAGTTCTTC | CASSFTGTPRAHEQFF
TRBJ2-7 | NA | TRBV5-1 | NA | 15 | TGCGCCAGCCGACCGGGGGGGACAGAGGGCTCCGAGCAGTACTTC | CASRPGGTEGSEQYF
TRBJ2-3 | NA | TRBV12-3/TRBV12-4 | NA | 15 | TGTGCCAGCAGTCCTTCCCGGGAAGGGGCAGATACGCAGTATTTT | CASSPSREGADTQYF
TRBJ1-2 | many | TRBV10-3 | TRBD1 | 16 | TGTGCCATCAGCCCCGCGTGGGGACAGGGCGGTTCCGGCTACACCTTC | CAISPAWGQGGSGYTF
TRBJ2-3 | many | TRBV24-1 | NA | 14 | TGTGCCACCAGTGATTTTGGTCAAAGGGATACGCAGTATTTT | CATSDFGQRDTQYF
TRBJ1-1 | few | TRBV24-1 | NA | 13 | TGTGCCACCAGTGAGTACAGTAACACTGAAGCTTTCTTT | CATSEYSNTEAFF
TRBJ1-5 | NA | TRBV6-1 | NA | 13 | TGTGCCAGCGGGAGGGGTAGCAATCAGCCCCAGCATTTT | CASGRGSNQPQHF
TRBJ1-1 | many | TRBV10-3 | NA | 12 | TGTGCCACGGGACTGACGAACACTGAAGCTTTCTTT | CATGLTNTEAFF
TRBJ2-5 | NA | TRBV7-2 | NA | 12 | TGTGCCAGCAAAATCGAGGGGGAGACCCAGTACTTC | CASKIEGETQYF
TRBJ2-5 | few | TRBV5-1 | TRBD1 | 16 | TGCGCCAGCAGCTCCCCCGGGACAGGGACCCAAGAGACCCAGTACTTC | CASSSPGTGTQETQYF
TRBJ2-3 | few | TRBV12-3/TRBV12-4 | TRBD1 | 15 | TGTGCCAGCACCCTGCAGGGGGAAAGCACAGATACGCAGTATTTT | CASTLQGESTDTQYF
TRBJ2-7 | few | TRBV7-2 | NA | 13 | TGTGCCAGCAGCTTTCACAGGGTCTACGAGCAGTACTTC | CASSFHRVYEQYF
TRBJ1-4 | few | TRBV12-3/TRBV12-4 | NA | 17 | TGTGCCAGCAGTGCCGGGGGCGGCAGGCCGATAAATGAAAAACTGTTTTTT | CASSAGGGRPINEKLFF
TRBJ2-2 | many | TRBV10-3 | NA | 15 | TGTGCCATCAGTGAGCCAGGGGTCGACACCGGGGAGCTGTTTTTT | CAISEPGVDTGELFF
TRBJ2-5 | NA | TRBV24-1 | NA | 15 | TGTGCCACCAGTGATTCCGAGACAACCCAAGAGACCCAGTACTTC | CATSDSETTQETQYF
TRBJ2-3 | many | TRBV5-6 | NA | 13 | TGTGCCAGCAGCTCAGGGTGGGCAGATACGCAGTATTTT | CASSSGWADTQYF
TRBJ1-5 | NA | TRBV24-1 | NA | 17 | TGTGCCACCAGTGATCCGAGGGATGGCCCTAGCAATCAGCCCCAGCATTTT | CATSDPRDGPSNQPQHF
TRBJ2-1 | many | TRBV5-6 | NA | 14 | TGTGCCAGCAGCTTGGCGGCAGGGTACAATGAGCAGTTCTTC | CASSLAAGYNEQFF
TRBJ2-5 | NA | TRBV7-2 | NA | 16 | TGTGCCAGCAGCTTAGTTGGGGGCGGTTCGAAAGAGACCCAGTACTTC | CASSLVGGGSKETQYF
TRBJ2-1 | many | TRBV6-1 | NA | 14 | TGTGCCAGCAGTGTCAAACAGGGTTCGAATGAGCAGTTCTTC | CASSVKQGSNEQFF
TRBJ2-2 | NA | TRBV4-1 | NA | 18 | TGCGCCAGCAGCCAGGGACACTGGGCAGGTTTGAACACCGGGGAGCTGTTTTTT | CASSQGHWAGLNTGELFF
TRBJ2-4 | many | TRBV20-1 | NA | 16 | TGCAGTGCTCCCCCTGCCCCGCAGGGGGGGAAAAACATTCAGTACTTC | CSAPPAPQGGKNIQYF
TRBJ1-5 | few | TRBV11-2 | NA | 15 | TGTGCCAGCAGCTTATCCCCCCCGGGCAATCAGCCCCAGCATTTT | CASSLSPPGNQPQHF
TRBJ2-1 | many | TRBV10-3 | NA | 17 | TGTGCCATCAGTGAGTCGGTCGACAGCCCAACCTACAATGAGCAGTTCTTC | CAISESVDSPTYNEQFF
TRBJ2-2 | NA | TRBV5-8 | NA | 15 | TGTGCCAGCAGCCTACTAGCCTCGAACACCGGGGAGCTGTTTTTT | CASSLLASNTGELFF
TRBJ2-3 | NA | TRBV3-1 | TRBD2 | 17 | TGTGCCAGCAGCCAACGCGGGACTAGCGGGAGAGAAGATACGCAGTATTTT | CASSQRGTSGREDTQYF
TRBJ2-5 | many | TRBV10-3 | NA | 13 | TGTGCCATCAGTGAGCCAGGGAGGCAGACCCAGTACTTC | CAISEPGRQTQYF
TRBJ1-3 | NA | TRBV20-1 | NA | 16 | TGCAGTGCTAGTTCTAACTCCGGGTTGGCGGGAAACACCATATATTTT | CSASSNSGLAGNTIYF
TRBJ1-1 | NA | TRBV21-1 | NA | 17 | TGTGCCAGCAGCAAAGGGGTCGCAGCCCGACTTAACACTGAAGCTTTCTTT | CASSKGVAARLNTEAFF
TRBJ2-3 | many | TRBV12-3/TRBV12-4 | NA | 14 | TGTGCCGTCACCCCGAGGGACCGCACAGATACGCAGTATTTT | CAVTPRDRTDTQYF